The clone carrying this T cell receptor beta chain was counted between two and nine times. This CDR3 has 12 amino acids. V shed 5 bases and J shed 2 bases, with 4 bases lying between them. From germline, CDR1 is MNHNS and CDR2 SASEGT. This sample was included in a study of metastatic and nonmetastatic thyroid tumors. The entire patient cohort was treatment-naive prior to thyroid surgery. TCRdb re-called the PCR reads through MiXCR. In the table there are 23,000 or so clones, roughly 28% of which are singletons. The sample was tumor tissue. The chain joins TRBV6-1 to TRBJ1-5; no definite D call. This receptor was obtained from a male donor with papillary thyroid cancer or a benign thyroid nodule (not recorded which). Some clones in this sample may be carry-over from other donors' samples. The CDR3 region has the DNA TGTGCCAGCAGTTCAGGCAATCAGCCCCAGCATTTT. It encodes CASSSGNQPQHF.